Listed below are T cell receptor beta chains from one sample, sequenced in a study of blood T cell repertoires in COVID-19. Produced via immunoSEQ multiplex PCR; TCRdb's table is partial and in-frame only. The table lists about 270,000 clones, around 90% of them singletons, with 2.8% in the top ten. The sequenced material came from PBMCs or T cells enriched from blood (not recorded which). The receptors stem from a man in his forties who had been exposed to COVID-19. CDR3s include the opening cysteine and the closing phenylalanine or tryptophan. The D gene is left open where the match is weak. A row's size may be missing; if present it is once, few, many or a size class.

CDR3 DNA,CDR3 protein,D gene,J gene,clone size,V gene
TGTGCCAGTAGTGAGGGAGGATACGAGCAGTACTTC,CASSEGGYEQYF,.,TRBJ2-7,few,TRBV19
TGTGCCAGTAGTATAGACAGGGCGGAGACCCAGTACTTC,CASSIDRAETQYF,.,TRBJ2-5,.,TRBV19
TGTGCCAGCATTAGCAGTGAGGGCGGGGTTAGGGAAAACATTCAGTACTTC,CASISSEGGVRENIQYF,.,TRBJ2-4,.,TRBV5-6
TGCAGCGTTAGAACAGGGGGCTTAAATGAGCAGTTCTTC,CSVRTGGLNEQFF,TRBD1,TRBJ2-1,.,TRBV29-1
TGTGCCAGCTCATATACGCGGGAGGGCCAAAATCGCAATGAGCAGTTCTTC,CASSYTREGQNRNEQFF,TRBD2,TRBJ2-1,.,TRBV18
TGCAGCGTTCAGGGGATATATAATGAAAAACTGTTTTTT,CSVQGIYNEKLFF,.,TRBJ1-4,.,TRBV29-1
TGTGCCAGCTCCCCGGAGGGAAACATTCAGTACTTC,CASSPEGNIQYF,.,TRBJ2-4,.,TRBV18
TGTGCCAGCAGCCAAGATTTCAGCGTAGCCCTACGAGAGCAGTACTTC,CASSQDFSVALREQYF,.,TRBJ2-7,.,TRBV4-2
TGTGCCAGCAGTTTATTAGGCGGGCGGACTGAAGCTTTCTTT,CASSLLGGRTEAFF,.,TRBJ1-1,.,TRBV27
TGTGCCAGCAGACCCGGACAGGGGGCTGCCTACGAGCAGTACTTC,CASRPGQGAAYEQYF,TRBD1,TRBJ2-7,few,TRBV6-5
TGCGCCAGCAGCTTGGACAGGGAGGGTGAGACTGAAGCTTTCTTT,CASSLDREGETEAFF,.,TRBJ1-1,.,TRBV5-1
TGTGCCAGCAGCTTATTTAGTTCACCCCTCCACTTT,CASSLFSSPLHF,.,TRBJ1-6,.,TRBV7-2
TGTGCCAGCAGCGCTTACCCGTCAGGCGAAGAGACCCAGTACTTC,CASSAYPSGEETQYF,.,TRBJ2-5,.,TRBV11-1
TGTGCCAGCAGTTACTCGGGGGCCCCGAACACTGAAGCTTTCTTT,CASSYSGAPNTEAFF,.,TRBJ1-1,.,TRBV6-5
TGTGCCACCAGTGATCACAGGGACGATACGCAGTATTTT,CATSDHRDDTQYF,.,TRBJ2-3,.,TRBV24-1
TGTGCCAGCAGCCCAAGCGGGGGGCCCTACAATGAGCAGTTCTTC,CASSPSGGPYNEQFF,TRBD2,TRBJ2-1,.,TRBV9
TGTGCCAGCACCGATAGCGGGTGGGCCAATGAGCAGTTCTTC,CASTDSGWANEQFF,TRBD2,TRBJ2-1,once,TRBV7-4
TGTGCCAGCAGCCCCTCGGGAGGGTCCTACGAGCAGTACTTC,CASSPSGGSYEQYF,TRBD2,TRBJ2-7,.,TRBV14